The present T cell receptor (beta chain) was sequenced within a study of shared clonotypes between healthy human individuals. The material for each subset, its genomic DNA, was split evenly across several immunoSEQ plates. The method was immunoSEQ multiplex PCR; TCRdb's version includes in-frame clones alone and lacks a portion of them. Here the sample spans around 700,000 clones, approximately 74% being singletons. Notes on the study in general: Rarefaction revealed incomplete sorted-subset sequencing despite large depth. Memory subsets generally showed smaller estimated richness than naive subsets did.

The authors divided CD4+ cells into CD45RA+ naive and CD45RA-negative memory subsets. Germline CDR1 SGHTA, CDR2 FQGNSA. Trimming removed 5 bases from V and 5 bases from J, with 12 bases in between. The CDR3 is 13 residues long. This clone has only a few counts. Its antigen is unknown. V gene TRBV7-2 combines with J gene TRBJ1-1; D ambiguous. The TCR sequence derives from a woman aged 25 to 39 in good health. The specimen was memory CD4+ T cells sorted from blood. The subset here: CD45RA-negative fraction. The chain's CDR3 is CASSPFRSTEAFF. The CDR3 coding sequence is TGTGCCAGCAGCCCATTCAGAAGTACTGAAGCTTTCTTT. The full variable domain, with the rest looked up from reference TRBV7-2 and TRBJ1-1, is GAGVSQSPSNKVTEKGKDVELRCDPISGHTALYWYRQSLGQGLEFLIYFQGNSAPDKSGLPSDRFSAERTGGSVSTLTIQRTQQEDSAVYLCASSPFRSTEAFFGQGTRLTVV.